A single sample is the source of the 20 T cell receptor beta chains below, sequenced in a study of cytomegalovirus exposure and HLA in healthy donors. A multiplex PCR was run with 60 Vbeta primers and 13 Jbeta primers. TCRdb's copy holds only in-frame clones and misses some; the assay was immunoSEQ multiplex PCR. Altogether under 170,000 clones are present, under 75% being singletons, with the ten largest covering 6% to 8.5%. Sequenced sample: PBMCs. The source of these receptors is a woman aged 55-69 years in good health and CMV-seropositive.

The gene calls are TRBV5-6 and TRBJ2-2, with D uncertain. This CDR3 contains 15 residues. CDR1 and CDR2 from the germline V gene are SGHDT and YYEEEE. With 4 bases removed from V and 1 base from J, the gap between germline ends came to 11 bases. The CDR3 is CASSHEARNTGELFF. The CDR3 region has the DNA TGTGCCAGCAGCCACGAGGCACGGAACACCGGGGAGCTGTTTTTT.

The chain couples TRBV2 to TRBJ1-1, with 8 bases lining up with TRBD1. Trimming at V came to 6 bases and at J to 4 bases, leaving 4 bases not matched to a gene. The CDR3 length is 13 residues. In germline, CDR1 is SNHLY, CDR2 FYNNEI. CDR3 sequence reads: CASSGQGSTEAFF. Written as DNA, the CDR3 is TGTGCCAGCAGCGGACAGGGAAGCACTGAAGCTTTCTTT.

This clone was seen more than once but under ten times. The rearrangement joins TRBV11-2 to TRBJ2-5; 7 bases fit TRBD2. Germline V gene sequence: CDR1 SGHAT, CDR2 FQNNGV. V lost 4 bases to trimming and J lost 7 bases; unmatched junction nucleotides: 9. The CDR3 has 14 amino acids. In DNA, the CDR3 is TGTGCCAGCAGCTCCTCGGGGGGAGGATTGACCCAGTACTTC. Protein sequence: CASSSSGGGLTQYF.

This clone came up a few times. This chain joins TRBV6-4 and TRBJ1-3; 7 nucleotides line up with TRBD1. CDR1 is MRHNA, CDR2 SNTAGT, per germline. The length of the CDR3 is 15 residues. Unmatched junction bases numbered 5, after V lost 6 bases and J lost 0 bases. The CDR3 loop reads CASRTGTASGNTIYF. In nucleotides, the CDR3 is TGTGCCAGCAGAACCGGGACAGCCTCTGGAAACACCATATATTTT.

The chain uses TRBV21-1 and TRBJ2-4; the listed D gene, TRBD2, was not tested against the DNA. TRBV21-1 is a listed pseudogene. The CDR3 runs 15 residues. The CDR3 spells CASDVFGEGKNIQYF. The CDR3, as DNA: TGTGCCAGCGACGTATTCGGCGAGGGCAAAAACATTCAGTACTTC.

The chain uses TRBV7-3 and TRBJ2-4; 7 bases are shared with TRBD1. The CDR3 is made up of 13 amino acids. The junction had 3 bases not matched to a gene; V was cut back by 4 bases and J by 6 bases. The germline V gene encodes CDR1 SGHTA and CDR2 FQGTGA. In nucleotides, the CDR3 is TGTGCCAGCAGCTCCCGACAGGGAAACATTCAGTACTTC. Encoded protein: CASSSRQGNIQYF.

This chain uses TRBV5-4 with TRBJ1-2, with a weak D call TRBD1 (5 bases). The germline gives CDR1 SGHNT, CDR2 YYREEE (reference sequence). Trimming removed 2 bases from V and 2 bases from J, with 10 bases in between. This CDR3 spans 14 amino acids. The CDR3 DNA sequence: TGTGCCAGCAGCTTAAACCAGGGAAACTATGGCTACACCTTC. Protein product: CASSLNQGNYGYTF.

This clone was counted only a few times. The chain uses TRBV9 and TRBJ2-5; the match to TRBD2 covers 11 bases. The closer fit of TRBJ2-7 to the DNA end suggests the J call may be wrong. Germline loops: CDR1 SGDLS, CDR2 YYNGEE. The CDR3 length is 15 residues. The CDR3 loop reads CASSPTSGSSYEQYF. The CDR3 DNA is TGTGCCAGCAGCCCCACTAGCGGGAGCTCCTACGAGCAGTACTTC.

This clone was found a few times. This sequence joins TRBV7-2 and TRBJ1-5; 7 positions agree with TRBD1. Trimming took 2 bases from V and 5 from J; bases not matched to a gene: 0. This CDR3 region has 13 residues. CDR1 SGHTA and CDR2 FQGNSA come from the germline V gene. This CDR3 reads CASSLQGDQPQHF. Written as DNA, the CDR3 is TGTGCCAGCAGCTTACAGGGGGATCAGCCCCAGCATTTT. Drawing the rest from reference TRBV7-2 and TRBJ1-5, the complete variable domain is GAGVSQSPSNKVTEKGKDVELRCDPISGHTALYWYRQSLGQGLEFLIYFQGNSAPDKSGLPSDRFSAERTGGSVSTLTIQRTQQEDSAVYLCASSLQGDQPQHFGDGTRLSIL.

CDR3 coding DNA: TGTGCCAGCAGTTTAACGGGGAGAGGAGAGGAGCAGTTCTTC. Protein sequence: CASSLTGRGEEQFF. The gene calls are TRBV28 and TRBJ2-1; tentative D call: TRBD2 (5 bases). The V end was cut by 2 bases, the J end by 10 bases, with 15 bases between. The CDR3 length is 14 residues. Per germline, CDR1 MDHEN and CDR2 SYDVKM. Full variable domain (outside the CDR3, taken from reference TRBV28 and TRBJ2-1): DVKVTQSSRYLVKRTGEKVFLECVQDMDHENMFWYRQDPGLGLRLIYFSYDVKMKEKGDIPEGYSVSREKKERFSLILESASTNQTSMYLCASSLTGRGEEQFFGPGTRLTVL.

The J gene is TRBJ2-7, the V gene TRBV4-3, with 9 bases that match TRBD1. The junction had 5 bases not matched to a gene; V was cut back by 0 bases and J by 2 bases. The CDR3 covers 16 residues. Looked up from germline, CDR1 is LGHNA and CDR2 is YSLEER. CDR3 sequence (DNA): TGCGCCAGCAGCCAAGATAGGACAGGGGCTCCCTACGAGCAGTACTTC. Amino acids: CASSQDRTGAPYEQYF.

This clone occurred a few times. V is TRBV4-1 and J is TRBJ1-1; 8 bases are a match to TRBD1. The CDR3 runs 15 residues. Trimming at V came to 3 bases and at J to 1 base, leaving 4 bases not matched to a gene. CDR1 and CDR2 (germline): MGHRA, YSYEKL. The CDR3, as DNA: TGCGCCAGCAGCCAGAATGGACAGGGGAACACTGAAGCTTTCTTT. It encodes CASSQNGQGNTEAFF.

V usage is TRBV9 and J usage is TRBJ2-5; 7 bases are a match to TRBD1. The CDR3 length is 15 residues. In germline, CDR1 is SGDLS, CDR2 YYNGEE. Trimming at V came to 3 bases and at J to 5 bases, leaving 10 bases not matched to a gene. The CDR3 region is CASSARLGGWETQYF. Here the CDR3 DNA reads TGTGCCAGCAGCGCCAGATTAGGGGGCTGGGAGACCCAGTACTTC.

This clone was observed a single time. The chain is built from TRBV25-1 and TRBJ2-5; tentatively, D is TRBD1 (6 bases). CDR1 is MGHDK, CDR2 SYGVNS, per germline. Trimming removed 3 bases at V and 5 bases at J, with 16 bases between. The length of the CDR3 is 15 residues. CDR3 sequence (DNA): TGTGCCAGCAGTGATTCCAGGGGTTCGGGGGAGACCCAGTACTTC. Amino acid sequence: CASSDSRGSGETQYF.

This clone appeared a few times. This chain joins TRBV28 and TRBJ2-1, with a possible D match to TRBD2 (6 bases). The CDR3 is made up of 16 amino acids. V gave up 3 bases and J gave up 0 bases, with 12 bases separating them. The V gene's germline CDR1 is MDHEN and CDR2 SYDVKM. Here the CDR3 reads CASSFVRDFSYNEQFF. For the CDR3, the DNA is TGTGCCAGCAGTTTCGTTCGGGACTTCTCCTACAATGAGCAGTTCTTC.

This clone was seen more than once but under ten times. The chain combines TRBV19 with TRBJ1-1, with D possibly matching TRBD1 (5 bases). The CDR3 totals 14 residues. Germline lookup yields CDR1 LNHDA and CDR2 SQIVND (reference sequence). Trimming took 7 bases from V and 7 from J, leaving 19 bases between them. CDR3 sequence reads: CASTRNRDWVEAFF. The DNA for the CDR3 is TGTGCCAGTACCCGGAATCGGGACTGGGTTGAAGCTTTCTTT.

This clone appeared a single time. The chain joins TRBV6-5 to TRBJ1-1; weak D call: TRBD1 (5 bases). Looked up from germline, CDR1 is MNHEY and CDR2 is SVGAGI. The CDR3 consists of 15 residues. The V and J ends lost 5 bases and 1 base respectively, with 14 bases between them. CDR3 protein: CASSPFSGGNTEAFF. Here the CDR3 DNA reads TGTGCCAGCAGTCCATTTTCCGGGGGGAACACTGAAGCTTTCTTT.

The chain is built from TRBV5-1 and TRBJ2-1; D possibly corresponds to TRBD1 (6 bases). The germline CDR1 and CDR2 sequences are SGHRS and YFSETQ. The CDR3 has 16 amino acids. Trimming removed 4 bases at V and 2 bases at J, with 16 bases between. The CDR3 nucleotides read TGCGCCAGCAGCGAGGATGGGGGCCTGGCCTACAATGAGCAGTTCTTC. It translates to CASSEDGGLAYNEQFF.

The rearrangement joins TRBV19 to TRBJ2-2, with 16 bases that match TRBD2. V trimming: 8 bases; J trimming: 5 bases; junction bases outside the gene matches: 11. This CDR3 is 18 amino acids long. Germline lookup yields CDR1 LNHDA and CDR2 SQIVND (reference sequence). CDR3 nucleotide sequence: TGTGCCAGTCAAGGGGGACTAGCGGGAGGGCCTCGTACCGGGGAGCTGTTTTTT. This translates into CASQGGLAGGPRTGELFF. Combining the CDR3 with reference TRBV19 and TRBJ2-2 gives the whole variable domain DGGITQSPKYLFRKEGQNVTLSCEQNLNHDAMYWYRQDPGQGLRLIYYSQIVNDFQKGDIAEGYSVSREKKESFPLTVTSAQKNPTAFYLCASQGGLAGGPRTGELFFGEGSRLTVL.

The V call is TRBV19, the J call TRBJ2-2; TRBD1 matches at 12 bases. The CDR3 runs to 16 residues. The V segment lost 4 bases and the J segment 8 bases; nucleotides outside the gene matches: 8. Germline CDR1 and CDR2: LNHDA and SQIVND (reference sequence). CDR3 nucleotide sequence: TGTGCCAGTAGTAACCCGGGACAGGGGGCTCGTGGGGAGCTGTTTTTT. Encoded protein: CASSNPGQGARGELFF.